This TCR beta chain was sequenced during a study of regulatory T cells in long-lasting Graves disease. Findings and caveats of the study: Analysis covered peripheral blood alone, not thyroid tissue. Patients with persistent disease shared 2,741 public clonotypes, outpacing the roughly 870 shared by new patients. Persistent Graves' cases showed lower TCR diversity than newly diagnosed cases.

The length of the CDR3 is 15 residues. CDR1 is SNHLY, CDR2 FYNNEI, per germline. Trimming pared 2 bases from V and 0 bases from J, leaving 7 bases between. This clonotype was seen repeatedly, ten times or more. The antigen remains undetermined. Time point here: persistent/refractory GD, antithyroid drugs over 5 years with positive TRAb. Scientists built the TCR library using RNA that was extracted from PBMCs. Clinicians diagnosed Graves' disease using American Thyroid Association guidelines. With iRepertoire HTBI primers and Arm-PCR of CDR3 regions, TCR beta libraries were built. Each CDR3 protein is one row after TCRdb ran MiXCR on the multiplex PCR reads. Seen here are about 660,000 distinct CDR3 sequences, approximately 29% observed once, and the top ten hold roughly 41%.

The rearrangement joins TRBV2 to TRBJ1-4; D is undetermined. This TCR derives from a female donor with Graves disease. The source material was peripheral blood mononuclear cells (PBMCs), sampled when the disease was refractory, from a patient treated with antithyroid drugs. For the CDR3, the DNA is TGTGCCAGCAGTGAAAGCGCTGCAACTAATGAAAAACTGTTTTTT. It codes for CASSESAATNEKLFF.